One and the same sample provided the 17 T cell receptor beta chains below, sequenced in a study of Ad26.COV2.S vaccination and SARS-CoV-2 variants. Described treatment: 15 to 20 received Ad26.COV2.S at low or high dose, single or two shots; about 5 received placebo; per-sample allocation not given. Sampling took place 63 days after the first vaccine or placebo injection. Produced via immunoSEQ multiplex PCR; TCRdb's table is partial and in-frame only. This table has 400,000 or so clones, less than 90% appearing once. Source: peripheral blood, taken in a trial of Ad26.COV2.S vaccine versus placebo. These receptor sequences come from a person between 18 and 60 years old who received the Ad26.COV2.S COVID-19 vaccine or a placebo.

The chain has TRBV25-1 and TRBJ1-2; no definite D call. CDR3 length equals 11 residues. CDR1 and CDR2 (germline): MGHDK, SYGVNS. Trimming removed 3 bases from V and 10 bases from J, with 9 bases in between. The CDR3 bases are TGTGCCAGCAGTGAGGACCTTGCCTACACCTTC. Translation: CASSEDLAYTF.

This clone came up a few times. The chain combines TRBV2 with TRBJ1-5; a possible D gene is TRBD1 (5 bases). This CDR3 has 15 amino acids. V was cut by 3 bases and J by 0 bases, with 9 bases left in between. Germline CDR1 SNHLY, CDR2 FYNNEI. CDR3 region: CASSERGYSNQPQHF. The CDR3 DNA is TGTGCCAGCAGTGAGAGGGGCTATAGCAATCAGCCCCAGCATTTT.

The rearrangement links TRBV27 to TRBJ2-7; unclear D gene. The CDR3 loop spans 13 amino acids. Germline CDR1 and CDR2: MNHEY and SMNVEV (reference sequence). V lost 5 bases to trimming and J lost 0 bases, with 8 bases between them. The CDR3 coding sequence is TGTGCCAGCAGTGCTCGGGTCTCCTACGAGCAGTACTTC. Translation gives CASSARVSYEQYF.

The chain carries TRBV5-8 and TRBJ1-5; D is unresolved. With 5 bases removed from V and 4 bases from J, the gap between germline ends came to 13 bases. Germline loops: CDR1 SGHTS, CDR2 YDEGEE. There are 14 residues in the CDR3. The CDR3 region has the DNA TGTGCCAGCAGTAACCGAGTTCCTAATCAGCCCCAGCATTTT. It codes for CASSNRVPNQPQHF. Variable domain in full (rest from reference TRBV5-8 and TRBJ1-5): EAGVTQSPTHLIKTRGQQATLRCSPISGHTSVYWYQQALGLGLQFLLWYDEGEERNRGNFPPRFSGRQFPNYSSELNVNALELEDSALYLCASSNRVPNQPQHFGDGTRLSIL.

A word on this clone: The identical CDR3 is also encoded by other nucleotide sequences in the sample. The chain links TRBV3-1 (or the pseudogene TRBV3-2) to TRBJ1-5; D is undetermined. The CDR3 length is 13 residues. Trimming left V 0 bases short and J 4 bases short, with 4 bases between. Germline V CDR1 and CDR2: LGHDT, YNNKEL (reference sequence). The CDR3 DNA is TGTGCCAGCAGCCAAGATGTGAATCAGCCCCAGCATTTT. Its translation is CASSQDVNQPQHF.

The table lists this clone with a few counts. This chain uses TRBV5-6 with TRBJ2-3; D not resolved. From germline, CDR1 is SGHDT and CDR2 YYEEEE. The V end lost 2 bases, the J end lost 3 bases, and 10 bases lay between the germline ends. The CDR3 consists of 14 residues. CDR3 DNA: TGTGCCAGCAGCTTTGTCGCAGGAACAGATACGCAGTATTTT. This encodes CASSFVAGTDTQYF.

The CDR3 sequence is CASSQSLSRTGILYEQYF. In DNA, the CDR3 is TGTGCCAGCAGCCAATCATTATCAAGGACAGGGATCCTCTACGAGCAGTACTTC. The chain couples TRBV4-2 to TRBJ2-7; TRBD1 aligns across 8 bases. Germline CDR1 LGHNA, CDR2 YNFKEQ. This CDR3 comprises 18 residues. With V trimmed by 2 bases and J by 3 bases, 15 bases remained unmatched.

J is TRBJ2-3 and V is TRBV6-5, with 11 bases lining up with TRBD2. Germline V CDR1 and CDR2: MNHEY, SVGAGI. This CDR3 contains 14 residues. Trimming took 8 bases from V and 4 from J; bases not matched to a gene: 5. CDR3 bases: TGTGCCAGCGGGACTAGCGGCGGTGCAGATACGCAGTATTTT. Translated, it gives CASGTSGGADTQYF.

The CDR3 here is CASSRERAYLNTEAFF. The CDR3 DNA reads TGCGCCAGCAGCCGGGAAAGAGCTTACCTGAACACTGAAGCTTTCTTT. This chain connects TRBV4-1 to TRBJ1-1; D not certain. The V gene's germline CDR1 is MGHRA and CDR2 YSYEKL. The V end was cut by 4 bases, the J end by 0 bases, with 15 bases between. CDR3 length equals 16 residues.

The chain has TRBV5-1 and TRBJ1-1; no clear D. There are 13 residues in the CDR3. Germline CDR1 reads SGHRS; CDR2 reads YFSETQ. The V end was cut by 0 bases, the J end by 11 bases, with 14 bases between. CDR3: CASSLETARAAFF. CDR3 bases: TGCGCCAGCAGCTTGGAAACAGCCAGAGCGGCTTTCTTT. The entire variable domain, with the rest obtained from reference TRBV5-1 and TRBJ1-1, is as follows: KAGVTQTPRYLIKTRGQQVTLSCSPISGHRSVSWYQQTPGQGLQFLFEYFSETQRNKGNFPGRFSGRQFSNSRSEMNVSTLELGDSALYLCASSLETARAAFFGQGTRLTVV.

V usage is TRBV11-3 and J usage is TRBJ2-2; D is unresolved. Between the trimmed V and J ends, which lost 2 bases and 8 bases, there was a span of 6 bases. CDR1 SGHNT and CDR2 YENEEA come from the germline V gene. The CDR3 is made up of 12 amino acids. The CDR3 reads CASSLFQGELFF. CDR3 nucleotides: TGTGCCAGCAGCTTATTTCAGGGGGAGCTGTTTTTT.

Here the CDR3 reads CSAPKVTYEQYF. In DNA, the CDR3 is TGCAGCGCTCCAAAGGTAACGTACGAGCAGTACTTC. The rearrangement uses TRBV29-1 and TRBJ2-7; D uncertain. The CDR3 covers 12 residues. With 7 bases removed from V and 4 bases from J, the gap between germline ends came to 14 bases. The germline V gene has CDR1 SQVTM and CDR2 ANQGSEA.

The CDR3 nucleotides read TGTGCCAGCAGCCTCCGGGACAGGGCTAACATTCAGTACTTC. Translated: CASSLRDRANIQYF. The chain is built from TRBV7-2 and TRBJ2-4; 9 bases match TRBD1. The V and J ends lost 5 bases and 7 bases, in that order; junction bases with no gene match: 6. Germline V gene lookup returns CDR1 SGHTA and CDR2 FQGNSA. CDR3 length: 14 residues.

The rearrangement links TRBV12-5 to TRBJ1-1; no clear D. This CDR3 is 13 amino acids long. Trimming cost V 0 bases and J 4 bases, with 6 bases left between them. Germline V gene data show CDR1 as LGHNT and CDR2 as FRNRAP. CDR3 protein: CASGLVPFTEAFF. DNA of the CDR3: TGTGCTAGTGGTTTGGTACCCTTCACTGAAGCTTTCTTT.

The chain joins TRBV19 to TRBJ1-1, with a weak D call TRBD1 (6 bases). CDR1 is LNHDA, CDR2 SQIVND, per germline (reference sequence). Between the trimmed V and J ends, which lost 4 bases and 0 bases, there was a span of 21 bases. This CDR3 is built from 18 residues. The CDR3 DNA sequence: TGTGCCAGTAGTACCAGTTTGGACAGTCCGTACATGAACACTGAAGCTTTCTTT. Translated: CASSTSLDSPYMNTEAFF.

The V call is TRBV3-1 (or the pseudogene TRBV3-2), the J call TRBJ2-3; 10 bases align to TRBD2. The CDR3 extends over 13 amino acids. Germline V lookup: CDR1 LGHDT, CDR2 YNNKEL (reference sequence). After removal of 7 bases from V and 4 bases from J, the junction contained 2 bases not matched to a gene. The CDR3 DNA sequence: TGTGCCAGCAAGCGGGGGGGGGCAGATACGCAGTATTTT. Translating it yields CASKRGGADTQYF.

The V gene is TRBV3-1 (or the pseudogene TRBV3-2), the J gene TRBJ1-2, with 8 positions matching TRBD1. CDR1 LGHDT and CDR2 YNNKEL come from the germline V gene (reference sequence). V trimming: 4 bases; J trimming: 2 bases; junction bases outside the gene matches: 12. The CDR3 is 17 residues long. The CDR3 sequence: CASSRVVRGRSNYGYTF. In nucleotides, the CDR3 is TGTGCCAGCAGCCGCGTCGTCAGGGGGCGGTCGAACTATGGCTACACCTTC.